These 29 T cell receptor beta chains came from one sample sequenced in a study of T-cell memory formation after mild COVID-19. One entry per CDR3 protein results from TCRdb running MiXCR on the 5' RACE reads. The data hold fewer than 200,000 distinct CDR3 sequences, with under 20% observed a single time. Sequencing was done on a sample of PBMCs or a T cell subset sorted from them (not recorded which). These receptors originate from a man aged 18 to 29 who had mild COVID-19 (a few samples of this study predate the infection). Cell type and time point are not known.

There are a few counts of this clonotype. The chain joins TRBV2 to TRBJ2-1, with a tentative D call TRBD1 (5 bases). The ends were cut back, 4 bases at V and 7 bases at J, with 14 bases in the middle. This CDR3 is built from 14 residues. Germline V gives CDR1 SNHLY, CDR2 FYNNEI. Here the CDR3 reads CASSGRVRSNEQFF. The DNA for the CDR3 is TGTGCCAGCAGTGGCAGGGTAAGGTCAAATGAGCAGTTCTTC.

The rearrangement joins TRBV5-4 to TRBJ2-3; D unresolved. CDR1 is SGHNT, CDR2 YYREEE, per germline (reference sequence). V dropped 2 bases and J dropped 0 bases, with 10 bases sitting between them. CDR3 length equals 15 residues. In nucleotides, the CDR3 is TGTGCCAGCAGCTTAAGACCCACGAGCACAGATACGCAGTATTTT. Protein product: CASSLRPTSTDTQYF.

This clonotype was seen more than once but under ten times. The chain uses TRBV10-3 and TRBJ1-2; 10 bases are a match to TRBD1. The CDR3 loop spans 13 amino acids. The J segment lost 6 bases and the V segment lost 7 bases, leaving 5 bases of the junction unmatched. CDR1 and CDR2 from the germline V gene are ENHRY and SYGVKD. CDR3 amino acids: CAINTGTGDGYTF. As DNA, the CDR3 is TGTGCCATCAATACCGGGACAGGGGATGGCTACACCTTC.

V gene TRBV6-5 combines with J gene TRBJ1-1, with a tentative D call TRBD1 (6 bases). CDR1 is MNHEY, CDR2 SVGAGI, per germline. The length of the CDR3 is 14 residues. V was shortened by 5 bases and J by 0 bases, with 10 bases between the two germline ends. The CDR3 sequence is CASSRQAMNTEAFF. DNA of the CDR3: TGTGCCAGCAGTAGACAGGCTATGAACACTGAAGCTTTCTTT.

Only a few counts were recorded for this clonotype. The rearrangement uses TRBV6-1 and TRBJ1-5, with D hard to call. The CDR3 runs to 14 residues. Trimming shortened V by 7 bases and J by 4 bases, and 14 bases separated the two germline ends. Germline assignment: CDR1 MNHNS and CDR2 SASEGT. The CDR3 reads CASTPVGGNQPQHF. In nucleotides, the CDR3 is TGTGCCAGCACTCCCGTGGGCGGGAATCAGCCCCAGCATTTT.

This clonotype showed up many times. This rearrangement joins TRBV13 to TRBJ2-3; unclear D gene. The CDR3 is 11 residues long. The ends were cut back, 2 bases at V and 13 bases at J, with 10 bases in the middle. The germline CDR1 and CDR2 sequences are PRHDT and FYEKMQ (reference sequence). The CDR3, as DNA: TGTGCCAGCAGCTTAAATGGTCCGGAGTATTTT. Its protein is CASSLNGPEYF.

The V and J genes are TRBV7-3 and TRBJ2-1; perhaps D is TRBD1 or TRBD2 (5 bases each). The CDR3 consists of 14 residues. V was pared by 5 bases and J by 10 bases, with 18 bases between. Germline values: CDR1 SGHTA, CDR2 FQGTGA. In nucleotides, the CDR3 is TGTGCCAGCAGCACCGGGACCGCACGGGGAGAGCAGTTCTTC. Its protein product is CASSTGTARGEQFF.

This clonotype was counted between two and nine times. The chain is built from TRBV7-3 and TRBJ2-3; possibly TRBD1 for D (5 bases). Germline CDR1 reads SGHTA; CDR2 reads FQGTGA. The V gene lost 8 bases and the J gene lost 2 bases, with 11 bases spanning the gap. The CDR3 runs to 13 residues. CDR3 amino acids: CASSQDTTDTQYF. CDR3 coding DNA: TGTGCCAGCTCACAGGATACCACAGATACGCAGTATTTT.

The gene calls are TRBV6-5 and TRBJ1-2; 8 bases are a match to TRBD1. V lost 2 bases and J lost 7; bases outside the gene matches: 3. Germline V gives CDR1 MNHEY, CDR2 SVGAGI. The length of the CDR3 is 13 residues. The CDR3 spells CASSYQGAGGYTF. DNA for the CDR3: TGTGCCAGCAGTTACCAGGGGGCGGGTGGCTACACCTTC.

This chain joins TRBV5-5 and TRBJ2-5; 9 bases are a match to TRBD1. The CDR3 length is 16 residues. After removal of 4 bases from V and 6 bases from J, the junction contained 13 bases not matched to a gene. The germline V gene encodes CDR1 SGHKS and CDR2 YYEKEE (reference sequence). The CDR3 here is CASSPLALTGGKTQYF. DNA for the CDR3: TGTGCCAGCAGCCCGTTAGCCCTGACAGGGGGAAAGACCCAGTACTTC.

This clonotype was observed a handful of times. The chain carries TRBV20-1 and TRBJ2-5; tentatively, D is TRBD1 or TRBD2 (5 bases each). From germline, CDR1 is DFQATT and CDR2 SNEGSKA (reference sequence). Trimming removed 6 bases from V and 3 bases from J, with 14 bases in between. There are 13 residues in the CDR3. The CDR3 region has the DNA TGCAGTGCCCCCGGGGCCAGGGAAGAGACCCAGTACTTC. Translated, it gives CSAPGAREETQYF.

J is TRBJ2-3 and V is TRBV10-3; 11 nucleotides agree with TRBD2. Germline CDR1 is ENHRY and CDR2 is SYGVKD. The CDR3 has 14 residues. With 11 bases clipped from V and 6 bases from J, the junction kept 10 bases outside the gene matches. CDR3 DNA sequence: TGTGCCGCAAAACCGGGACTAGCGGCGGATACGCAGTATTTT. It encodes CAAKPGLAADTQYF.

This chain joins TRBV9 and TRBJ1-2; possibly TRBD1 for D (5 bases). The CDR3 spans 15 residues. Trimming took off 4 bases at V and 0 bases at J, with 13 bases between the two ends. Germline V gene data show CDR1 as SGDLS and CDR2 as YYNGEE. This chain's CDR3 is CASSPGTSTNYGYTF. Here the CDR3 DNA reads TGTGCCAGCAGCCCCGGGACTAGCACTAACTATGGCTACACCTTC. The full variable domain, in which reference TRBV9 and TRBJ1-2 provide the parts outside the CDR3, is DSGVTQTPKHLITATGQRVTLRCSPRSGDLSVYWYQQSLDQGLQFLIQYYNGEERAKGNILERFSAQQFPDLHSELNLSSLELGDSALYFCASSPGTSTNYGYTFGSGTRLTVV.

The rearrangement uses TRBV7-2 and TRBJ2-3, with D hard to call. The CDR3 sequence is 15 residues long. With 5 bases removed from V and 1 base from J, the gap between germline ends came to 13 bases. Germline CDR1 SGHTA, CDR2 FQGNSA. The CDR3 reads CASSTRYRRTDTQYF. The CDR3 region has the DNA TGTGCCAGCAGCACCCGGTACCGCCGCACAGATACGCAGTATTTT.

This clonotype was seen a few times. The chain carries TRBV14 and TRBJ2-1, with no clear D. V was pared by 1 base and J by 5 bases, with 21 bases between. The CDR3 sequence is 18 residues long. CDR1 is SGHDN and CDR2 is FVKESK in the germline V gene. CDR3 sequence: CASSQGNAALSPHNEQFF. DNA of the CDR3: TGTGCCAGCAGCCAAGGTAATGCGGCGCTGAGTCCCCACAATGAGCAGTTCTTC.

This clonotype was detected a few times. The gene calls are TRBV29-1 and TRBJ1-2, with D unresolved. V lost 4 bases and J 6 bases, leaving 6 bases between the germline ends. This CDR3 has 10 residues. Germline CDR1 reads SQVTM; CDR2 reads ANQGSEA. The CDR3 is CSVGGDGYTF. DNA of the CDR3: TGCAGCGTTGGAGGAGATGGCTACACCTTC.

Relative to its sample, this clonotype is medium-sized. In DNA, the CDR3 is TGCGCCAGCAGCTTATTTTTTAGCGGGGAAGAGACCCAGTACTTC. This encodes CASSLFFSGEETQYF. This chain joins TRBV5-1 and TRBJ2-5; 8 nucleotides agree with TRBD2. Trimming took 2 bases from V and 3 from J; bases not matched to a gene: 6. CDR1 is SGHRS and CDR2 is YFSETQ in the germline V gene. The length of the CDR3 is 15 residues. Using reference TRBV5-1 and TRBJ2-5 for the parts outside the CDR3, the full variable domain is KAGVTQTPRYLIKTRGQQVTLSCSPISGHRSVSWYQQTPGQGLQFLFEYFSETQRNKGNFPGRFSGRQFSNSRSEMNVSTLELGDSALYLCASSLFFSGEETQYFGPGTRLLVL.

The gene calls are TRBV7-2 and TRBJ2-7; 11 bases are shared with TRBD2. The V gene's germline CDR1 is SGHTA and CDR2 FQGNSA. V trimming: 5 bases; J trimming: 2 bases; junction bases outside the gene matches: 5. The CDR3 runs 15 residues. The CDR3 DNA sequence: TGTGCCAGCAGCCCCCCTAGCGGGGGGACCTACGAGCAGTACTTC. The encoded protein is CASSPPSGGTYEQYF.

V gene TRBV6-6 combines with J gene TRBJ2-7; tentative D call: TRBD2 (6 bases). Germline lookup yields CDR1 MNHNY and CDR2 SVGAGI (reference sequence). V was trimmed by 6 bases and J by 1 base, leaving 13 bases between them. The CDR3 length is 14 residues. The DNA for the CDR3 is TGTGCCAGCAGCCGTTCGGAGGGGTCCTACGAGCAGTACTTC. Its translation: CASSRSEGSYEQYF.

This rearrangement joins TRBV5-5 to TRBJ2-5, with TRBD2 identical over 10 bases. This CDR3 region has 15 residues. The ends lost 4 bases at V and 4 bases at J; junction bases unmatched: 7. The germline V gene encodes CDR1 SGHKS and CDR2 YYEKEE (reference sequence). CDR3 sequence reads: CASSRSGGAVETQYF. In DNA form, the CDR3 reads TGTGCCAGCAGCAGGAGCGGGGGGGCCGTAGAGACCCAGTACTTC. Complete variable domain (other parts from reference TRBV5-5 and TRBJ2-5): DAGVTQSPTHLIKTRGQQVTLRCSPISGHKSVSWYQQVLGQGPQFIFQYYEKEERGRGNFPDRFSARQFPNYSSELNVNALLLGDSALYLCASSRSGGAVETQYFGPGTRLLVL.

This clonotype was observed a handful of times. The chain links TRBV6-5 to TRBJ2-6, with D tentatively TRBD1 (5 bases). The CDR3 is 19 residues long. V was trimmed by 7 bases and J by 0 bases, leaving 22 bases between them. Germline assignment: CDR1 MNHEY and CDR2 SVGAGI. In nucleotides, the CDR3 is TGTGCCAGCACCTACGCTCGTCAGGGCCTTCTCTCTGGGGCCAACGTCCTGACTTTC. Residues: CASTYARQGLLSGANVLTF.

This clonotype was counted a few times. The CDR3 protein is CASSLSGQGYGYTF. The CDR3, as DNA: TGTGCCAGCAGCCTATCTGGACAGGGCTATGGCTACACCTTC. The V and J genes are TRBV7-2 and TRBJ1-2; 8 nucleotides agree with TRBD1. In germline, CDR1 is SGHTA, CDR2 FQGNSA. The V and J ends lost 5 bases and 4 bases, in that order; junction bases with no gene match: 6. CDR3 length equals 14 residues.

This clonotype was seen repeatedly, ten times or more. This rearrangement joins TRBV7-3 to TRBJ1-1; D not resolved. CDR3 size: 11 residues. Per the germline V gene, CDR1 is SGHTA and CDR2 is FQGTGA. V lost 4 bases and J 4 bases, leaving 4 bases between the germline ends. The CDR3 nucleotides are TGTGCCAGCAGCTCCACCACTGAAGCTTTCTTT. It is translated as CASSSTTEAFF.

This clonotype was counted only a few times. The rearrangement joins TRBV5-1 to TRBJ2-3, with a tentative D call TRBD1 (7 bases). The CDR3 loop spans 16 amino acids. Looked up from germline, CDR1 is SGHRS and CDR2 is YFSETQ. V was shortened by 3 bases and J by 0 bases, with 14 bases between the two germline ends. In DNA form, the CDR3 reads TGCGCCAGCAGCTGGGGACAGCGGGCTAGCACAGATACGCAGTATTTT. Its protein is CASSWGQRASTDTQYF.

This clonotype has a count of ten or more. The V call is TRBV5-1, the J call TRBJ1-1, with 8 bases fitting TRBD1. Looked up from germline, CDR1 is SGHRS and CDR2 is YFSETQ. J lost 4 bases, V lost 1 base, and 3 bases had no gene match. The length of the CDR3 is 14 residues. The CDR3 loop reads CASSLSQGATEAFF. CDR3 DNA: TGCGCCAGCAGCTTGAGTCAGGGGGCCACTGAAGCTTTCTTT.

This clonotype was counted between two and nine times. V and J are TRBV9 and TRBJ2-3; no definite D call. Germline CDR1 reads SGDLS; CDR2 reads YYNGEE. Trimming shortened V by 4 bases and J by 6 bases, and 12 bases separated the two germline ends. The CDR3 loop spans 13 amino acids. The CDR3: CASSPAQRDTQYF. The CDR3 DNA is TGTGCCAGCAGCCCAGCCCAGAGGGATACGCAGTATTTT. Together with reference TRBV9 and TRBJ2-3, the CDR3 gives the full variable domain: DSGVTQTPKHLITATGQRVTLRCSPRSGDLSVYWYQQSLDQGLQFLIQYYNGEERAKGNILERFSAQQFPDLHSELNLSSLELGDSALYFCASSPAQRDTQYFGPGTRLTVL.

This chain uses TRBV7-9 with TRBJ2-5; D is undetermined. The germline V gene encodes CDR1 SEHNR and CDR2 FQNEAQ (reference sequence). This CDR3 is 14 amino acids long. The V end lost 0 bases, the J end lost 4 bases, and 9 bases lay between the germline ends. CDR3: CASSLAGFRETQYF. CDR3 sequence (DNA): TGTGCCAGCAGCTTAGCGGGGTTTCGAGAGACCCAGTACTTC.

The rearrangement links TRBV3-1 to TRBJ1-6; the D gene is possibly TRBD1 (6 bases). The germline V gene has CDR1 LGHDT and CDR2 YNNKEL (reference sequence). The CDR3 runs 13 residues. V dropped 2 bases and J dropped 14 bases, with 13 bases sitting between them. The CDR3 DNA sequence: TGTGCCAGCAGCCAACCAGGGGCCTTGGCCCTCCACTTT. Protein sequence: CASSQPGALALHF.

The rearrangement links TRBV7-2 to TRBJ2-7; D not resolved. The germline V and J ends were trimmed by 0 bases and 2 bases, with 8 bases remaining between them. The CDR3 has 14 amino acids. Germline-derived CDR1 and CDR2 are SGHTA and FQGNSA. Written as DNA, the CDR3 is TGTGCCAGCAGCTTAGCCGTCCCCCCCTACGAGCAGTACTTC. This codes for CASSLAVPPYEQYF.